This T cell receptor (beta chain) is drawn from a study of shared clonotypes between healthy human individuals. Data came from immunoSEQ multiplex PCR; TCRdb stores just in-frame clones and leaves some out. In the table there are approximately 2.5 million clones, approximately 90% of which are singletons. Germline V lookup: CDR1 SGHRS, CDR2 YFSETQ. V lost 2 bases, J lost 5 bases, and 2 bases stayed unmatched. The CDR3 runs to 13 residues. The chain links TRBV5-1 to TRBJ2-3, with 7 bases matching TRBD1. The sequenced sample was naive CD4+ T cells sorted from blood. The subset here: CD45RA+ positively selected. This sequence originates from a man younger than 35 in good health. The DNA for the CDR3 is TGCGCCAGCAGCTTTCAGGGGGAAGATACGCAGTATTTT. Amino acid sequence: CASSFQGEDTQYF.